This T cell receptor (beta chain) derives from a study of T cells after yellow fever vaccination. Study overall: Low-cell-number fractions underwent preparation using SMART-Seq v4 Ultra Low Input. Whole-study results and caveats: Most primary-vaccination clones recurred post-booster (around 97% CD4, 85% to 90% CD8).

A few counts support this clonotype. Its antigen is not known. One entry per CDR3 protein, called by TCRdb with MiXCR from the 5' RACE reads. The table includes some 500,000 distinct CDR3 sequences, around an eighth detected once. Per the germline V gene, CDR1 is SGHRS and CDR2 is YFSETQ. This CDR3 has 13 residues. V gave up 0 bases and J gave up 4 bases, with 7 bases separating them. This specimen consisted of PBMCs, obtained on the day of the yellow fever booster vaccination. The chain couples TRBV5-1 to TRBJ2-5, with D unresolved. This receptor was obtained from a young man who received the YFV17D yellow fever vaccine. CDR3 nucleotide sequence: TGCGCCAGCAGCTTGGAAAGGTTAGAGACCCAGTACTTC. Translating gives CASSLERLETQYF.